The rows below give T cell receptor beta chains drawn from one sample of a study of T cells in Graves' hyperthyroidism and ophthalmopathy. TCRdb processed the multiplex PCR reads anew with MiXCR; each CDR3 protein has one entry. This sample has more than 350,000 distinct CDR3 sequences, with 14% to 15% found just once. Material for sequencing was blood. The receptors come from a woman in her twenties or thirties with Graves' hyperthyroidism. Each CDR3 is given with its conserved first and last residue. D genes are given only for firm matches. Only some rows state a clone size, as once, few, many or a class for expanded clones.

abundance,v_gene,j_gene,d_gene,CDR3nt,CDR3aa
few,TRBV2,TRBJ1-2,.,TGTGCCAGCAGTGAGGGGGCACAAGGCTACACCTTC,CASSEGAQGYTF
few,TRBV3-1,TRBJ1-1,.,TGTGCCAGCAGCAGGGGGGGGTCGAACACTGAAGCTTTCTTT,CASSRGGSNTEAFF
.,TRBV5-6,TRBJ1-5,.,TGTGCCAGCAGCTTGAAAAGCAATCAGCCCCAGCATTTT,CASSLKSNQPQHF
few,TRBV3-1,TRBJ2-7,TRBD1,TGTGCCAGCAGCCAGGGGACAGGTTTCTCCTACGAGCAGTACTTC,CASSQGTGFSYEQYF
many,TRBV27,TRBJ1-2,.,TGTGCCAGCAGTCCTCAGGGGTATGGCTACACCTTC,CASSPQGYGYTF
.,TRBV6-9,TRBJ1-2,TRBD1,TGTGCCAGCAGTTACCAGACCCTGGACAGGAGCTATGGCTACACCTTC,CASSYQTLDRSYGYTF
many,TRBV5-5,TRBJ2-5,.,TGTGCCAGCAGCTTGGCCATAGGGTTGGAGACCCAGTACTTC,CASSLAIGLETQYF
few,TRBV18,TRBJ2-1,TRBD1,TGTGCCAGCTCACCCGGGACAGGGGGCCCGGGAGGTCCCTACAATGAGCAGTTCTTC,CASSPGTGGPGGPYNEQFF
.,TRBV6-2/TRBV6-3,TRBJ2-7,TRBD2,TGTGCCAGCAGAACTGGACTAGCGGGAACCTACGGGCAGTACTTC,CASRTGLAGTYGQYF
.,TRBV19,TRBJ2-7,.,TGTGCCAGTAGTATAGATCACGGGGCCCCCCGCGAGCAGTACTTC,CASSIDHGAPREQYF
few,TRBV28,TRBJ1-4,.,TGTGCCAGCAGCCCCGGGTTGGAAGAAAATGAAAAACTGTTTTTT,CASSPGLEENEKLFF
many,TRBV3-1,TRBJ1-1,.,TGTGCCAGCAGCCAAGATTCCCTTCTGTACACTGAAGCTTTCTTT,CASSQDSLLYTEAFF
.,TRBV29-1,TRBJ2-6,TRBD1,TGCAGCGCCCGACAGGGGTTGGACGTCCTGACTTTC,CSARQGLDVLTF
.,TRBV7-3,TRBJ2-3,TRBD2,TGTGCCAGCAGCTTATTAGCGGGAGTGGATGGCACAGATACGCAGTATTTT,CASSLLAGVDGTDTQYF
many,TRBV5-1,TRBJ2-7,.,TGCGCCAGCACCTCGGGGCTAGCGTTCTACGAGCAGTACTTC,CASTSGLAFYEQYF
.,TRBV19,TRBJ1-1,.,TGTGCCAGTAGTATTATAGCCAGTCCCAGGAACACTGAAGCTTTCTTT,CASSIIASPRNTEAFF
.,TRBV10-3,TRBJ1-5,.,TGTGCCATCAGTGCGGGCTCCTCGGGCAATCAGCCCCAGCATTTT,CAISAGSSGNQPQHF
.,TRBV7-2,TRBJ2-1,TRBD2,TGTGCCAGCAGCTTATCGGGAGGGCCATTGCAGTTCTTC,CASSLSGGPLQFF
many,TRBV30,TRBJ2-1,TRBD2,TGTGCCTGGAGTGTTCGACTAGCGGGACTCAATGAGCAGTTCTTC,CAWSVRLAGLNEQFF
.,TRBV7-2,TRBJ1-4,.,TGTGCCAGCAGCGTCCGAGGGGGAACTAATGAAAAACTGTTTTTT,CASSVRGGTNEKLFF
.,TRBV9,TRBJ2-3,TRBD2,TGTGCCAGCAGCGCCCGTTTGGGGAGCGGGGCAGATACGCAGTATTTT,CASSARLGSGADTQYF
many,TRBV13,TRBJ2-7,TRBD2,TGTGCCAGCAGCCTGACCGGGACTAGCGGGAGGGCCTCCTACGAGCAGTACTTC,CASSLTGTSGRASYEQYF
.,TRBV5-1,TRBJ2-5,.,TGCGCCAGCAGAGGGGGGTTTGTAGAGACCCAGTACTTC,CASRGGFVETQYF
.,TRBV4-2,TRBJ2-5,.,TGTGCCAGCAGCCAAGGTCGAGGAGGAGCCCAAGAGACCCAGTACTTC,CASSQGRGGAQETQYF
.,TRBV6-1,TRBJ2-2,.,TGTGCCAGCAGTGCTCCGGGACGGGCGACTTCAGGGCTGTTTTTT,CASSAPGRATSGLFF
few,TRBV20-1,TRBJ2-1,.,TGCAGTGCTAGAGTTCCGGACTCACCCTACAATGAGCAGTTCTTC,CSARVPDSPYNEQFF
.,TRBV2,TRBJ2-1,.,TGTGCCAGCAGCGAAAGTGTTTATAGCTGGACCGGGGGCGTCGATGAGCAGTTCTTC,CASSESVYSWTGGVDEQFF
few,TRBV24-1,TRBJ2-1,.,TGTGCCACCAGTGATATAAAAGCGTACAATGAGCAGTTCTTC,CATSDIKAYNEQFF
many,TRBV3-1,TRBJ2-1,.,TGTGCCAGCAGCCAATCAAGTGTTAAAAATGAGCAGTTCTTC,CASSQSSVKNEQFF
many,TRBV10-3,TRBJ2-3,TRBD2,TGTGCAACATGGTCTAGCGGGAGTGGAACAGATACGCAGTATTTT,CATWSSGSGTDTQYF
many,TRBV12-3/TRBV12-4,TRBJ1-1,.,TGTGCCAGCAGACCCGACAGAGCGAACACTGAAGCTTTCTTT,CASRPDRANTEAFF
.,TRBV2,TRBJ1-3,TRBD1,TGTGCCAGCAGTGAGCAGGGGGGTTCTGGAAACACCATATATTTT,CASSEQGGSGNTIYF
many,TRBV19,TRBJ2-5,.,TGTGCCAGTAGAGAACTAGAGAGCGGGGAGACCCAGTACTTC,CASRELESGETQYF
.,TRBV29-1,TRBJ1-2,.,TGCAGCGTTGAAGACCACTGGGAGGGTACCATATATGGCTACACCTTC,CSVEDHWEGTIYGYTF
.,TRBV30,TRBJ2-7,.,TGTGCCTGGAGCGGGCTTAATCAGCGGTCGAAAGGGCCTGATGGAACGCAGTACTTC,CAWSGLNQRSKGPDGTQYF
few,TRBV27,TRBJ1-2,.,TGTGCCAGCAAGGGGGGAAGTATGAGAGGCTACACCTTC,CASKGGSMRGYTF
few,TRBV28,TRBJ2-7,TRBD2,TGTGCCAGCAGTTTGGCTAGCGGTAAGCACTACGAGCAGTACTTC,CASSLASGKHYEQYF
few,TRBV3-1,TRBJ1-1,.,TGTGCCAGCAGCCAAGCGGTCGGCACTGAAGCTTTCTTT,CASSQAVGTEAFF
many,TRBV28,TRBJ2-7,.,TGTGCCAGCAGTGTGACTACGCTTCTTCGGGAGCAGTACTTC,CASSVTTLLREQYF
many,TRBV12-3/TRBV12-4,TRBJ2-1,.,TGTGCCAGCAGACGCGGGACTCGGCAGTTCTTC,CASRRGTRQFF